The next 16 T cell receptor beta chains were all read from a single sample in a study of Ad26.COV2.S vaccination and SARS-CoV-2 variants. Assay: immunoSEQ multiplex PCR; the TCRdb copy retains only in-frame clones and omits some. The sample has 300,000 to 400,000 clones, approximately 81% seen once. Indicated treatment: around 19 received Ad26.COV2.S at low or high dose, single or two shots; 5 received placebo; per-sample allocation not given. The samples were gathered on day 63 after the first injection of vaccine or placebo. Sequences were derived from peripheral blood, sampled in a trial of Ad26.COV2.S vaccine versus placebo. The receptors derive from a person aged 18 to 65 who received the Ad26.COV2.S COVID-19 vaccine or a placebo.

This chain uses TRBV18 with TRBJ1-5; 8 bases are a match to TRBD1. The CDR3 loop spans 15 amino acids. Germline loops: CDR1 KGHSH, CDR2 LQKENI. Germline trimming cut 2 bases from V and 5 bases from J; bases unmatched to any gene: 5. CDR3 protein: CASSPEQGAHQPQHF. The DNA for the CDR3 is TGTGCCAGCTCACCAGAGCAGGGGGCTCATCAGCCCCAGCATTTT. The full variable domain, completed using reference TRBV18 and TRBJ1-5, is NAGVMQNPRHLVRRRGQEARLRCSPMKGHSHVYWYRQLPEEGLKFMVYLQKENIIDESGMPKERFSAEFPKEGPSILRIQQVVRGDSAAYFCASSPEQGAHQPQHFGDGTRLSIL.

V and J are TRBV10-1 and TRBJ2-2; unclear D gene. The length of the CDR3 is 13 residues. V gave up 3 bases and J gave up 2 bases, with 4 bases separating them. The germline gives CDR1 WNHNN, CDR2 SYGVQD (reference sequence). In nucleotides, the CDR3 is TGCGCCAGCAGTGACGAAAACACCGGGGAGCTGTTTTTT. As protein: CASSDENTGELFF.

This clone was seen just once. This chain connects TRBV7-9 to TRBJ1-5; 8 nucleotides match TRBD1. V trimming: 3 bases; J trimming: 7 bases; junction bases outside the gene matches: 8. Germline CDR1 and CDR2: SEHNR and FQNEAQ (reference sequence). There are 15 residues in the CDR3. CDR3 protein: CASSFAGGLGQPQHF. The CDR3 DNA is TGTGCCAGCAGCTTCGCAGGGGGCCTTGGGCAGCCCCAGCATTTT.

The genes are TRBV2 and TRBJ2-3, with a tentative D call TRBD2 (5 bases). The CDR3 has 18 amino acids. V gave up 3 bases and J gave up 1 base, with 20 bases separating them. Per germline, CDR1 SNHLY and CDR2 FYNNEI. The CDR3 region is CASSDASVAGGGTDTQYF. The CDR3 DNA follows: TGTGCCAGCAGTGACGCTTCGGTCGCGGGTGGGGGCACAGATACGCAGTATTTT.

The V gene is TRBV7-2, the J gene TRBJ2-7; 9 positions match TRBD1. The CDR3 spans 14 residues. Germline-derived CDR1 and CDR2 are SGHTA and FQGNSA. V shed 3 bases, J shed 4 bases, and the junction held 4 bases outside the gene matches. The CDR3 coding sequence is TGTGCCAGCAGCTTTGACAGGGGGAGGTACGAGCAGTACTTC. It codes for CASSFDRGRYEQYF. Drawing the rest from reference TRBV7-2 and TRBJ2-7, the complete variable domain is GAGVSQSPSNKVTEKGKDVELRCDPISGHTALYWYRQSLGQGLEFLIYFQGNSAPDKSGLPSDRFSAERTGGSVSTLTIQRTQQEDSAVYLCASSFDRGRYEQYFGPGTRLTVT.

CDR3 sequence (DNA): TGTGCCAGCAGTCCCCTACCGGGACAGGGGGCCACTGAAGCTTTCTTT. Residues: CASSPLPGQGATEAFF. The chain employs TRBV9 and TRBJ1-1, with 12 bases that match TRBD1. This CDR3 has 16 residues. Germline V gives CDR1 SGDLS, CDR2 YYNGEE. V trimming: 5 bases; J trimming: 4 bases; junction bases outside the gene matches: 9.

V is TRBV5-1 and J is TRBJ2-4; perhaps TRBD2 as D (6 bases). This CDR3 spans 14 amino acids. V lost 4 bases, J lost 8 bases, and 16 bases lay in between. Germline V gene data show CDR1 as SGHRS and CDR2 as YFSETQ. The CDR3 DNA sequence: TGCGCCAGCAGCGCGGGGTCCTCGGGGGACATTCAGTACTTC. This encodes CASSAGSSGDIQYF.

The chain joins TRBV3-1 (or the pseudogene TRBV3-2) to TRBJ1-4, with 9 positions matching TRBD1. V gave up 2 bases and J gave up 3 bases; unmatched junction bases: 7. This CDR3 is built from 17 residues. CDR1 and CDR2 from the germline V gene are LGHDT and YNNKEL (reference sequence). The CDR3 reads CASSQTDRGSANEKLFF. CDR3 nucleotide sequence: TGTGCCAGCAGCCAAACGGACAGGGGTTCGGCTAATGAAAAACTGTTTTTT.

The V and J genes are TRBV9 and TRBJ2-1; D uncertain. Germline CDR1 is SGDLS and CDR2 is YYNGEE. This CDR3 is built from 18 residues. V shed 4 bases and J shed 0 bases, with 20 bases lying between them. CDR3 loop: CASSPKPGRESSYNEQFF. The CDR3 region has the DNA TGTGCCAGCAGCCCAAAACCCGGGCGCGAAAGCTCCTACAATGAGCAGTTCTTC.

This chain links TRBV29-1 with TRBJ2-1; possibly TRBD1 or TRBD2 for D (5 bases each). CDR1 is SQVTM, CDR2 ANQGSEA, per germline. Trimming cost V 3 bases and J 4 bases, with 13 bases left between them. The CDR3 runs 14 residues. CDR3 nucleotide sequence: TGCAGCGTTGAGGGACCGACACATTACAATGAGCAGTTCTTC. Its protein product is CSVEGPTHYNEQFF.

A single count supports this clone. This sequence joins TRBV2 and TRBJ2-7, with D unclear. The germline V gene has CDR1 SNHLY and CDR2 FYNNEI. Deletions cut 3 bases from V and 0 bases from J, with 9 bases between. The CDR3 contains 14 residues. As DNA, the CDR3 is TGTGCCAGCAGTGACAGAAGCTACTCCTACGAGCAGTACTTC. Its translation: CASSDRSYSYEQYF.

The CDR3 sequence is CASSQTYNSPLHF. The CDR3 nucleotides are TGCGCCAGCAGCCAGACCTATAATTCACCCCTCCACTTT. V usage is TRBV4-3 and J usage is TRBJ1-6, with D uncertain. V was shortened by 3 bases and J by 2 bases, with 2 bases between the two germline ends. This CDR3 region has 13 residues. Germline V CDR1 and CDR2: LGHNA, YSLEER.

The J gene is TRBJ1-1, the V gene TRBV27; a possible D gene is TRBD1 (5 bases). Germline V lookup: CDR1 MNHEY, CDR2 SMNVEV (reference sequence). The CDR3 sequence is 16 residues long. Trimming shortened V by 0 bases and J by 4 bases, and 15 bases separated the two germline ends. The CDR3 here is CASSLSGVGRGTEAFF. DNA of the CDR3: TGTGCCAGCAGTTTATCGGGGGTGGGGAGGGGCACTGAAGCTTTCTTT.

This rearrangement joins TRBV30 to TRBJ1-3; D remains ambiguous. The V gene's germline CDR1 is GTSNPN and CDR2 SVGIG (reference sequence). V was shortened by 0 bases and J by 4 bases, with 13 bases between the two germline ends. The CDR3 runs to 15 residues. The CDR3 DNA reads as TGTGCCTGGAGTGTACGTGGGCTTAGCGGAAACACCATATATTTT. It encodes CAWSVRGLSGNTIYF.

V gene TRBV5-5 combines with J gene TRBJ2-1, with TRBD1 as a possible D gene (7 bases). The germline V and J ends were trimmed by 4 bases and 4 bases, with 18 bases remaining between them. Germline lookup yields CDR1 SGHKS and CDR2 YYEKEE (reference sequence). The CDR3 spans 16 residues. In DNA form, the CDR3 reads TGTGCCAGCAGCCCCTGGAGGGGGACAGCATACAATGAGCAGTTCTTC. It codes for CASSPWRGTAYNEQFF. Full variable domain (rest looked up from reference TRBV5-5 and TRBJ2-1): DAGVTQSPTHLIKTRGQQVTLRCSPISGHKSVSWYQQVLGQGPQFIFQYYEKEERGRGNFPDRFSARQFPNYSSELNVNALLLGDSALYLCASSPWRGTAYNEQFFGPGTRLTVL.

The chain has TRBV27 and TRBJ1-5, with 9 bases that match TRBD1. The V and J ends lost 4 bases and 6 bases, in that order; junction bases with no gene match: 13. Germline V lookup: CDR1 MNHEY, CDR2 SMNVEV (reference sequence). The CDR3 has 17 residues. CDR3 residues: CASSSNPGQGWVQPQHF. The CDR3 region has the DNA TGTGCCAGCAGTTCCAACCCCGGACAGGGGTGGGTTCAGCCCCAGCATTTT.